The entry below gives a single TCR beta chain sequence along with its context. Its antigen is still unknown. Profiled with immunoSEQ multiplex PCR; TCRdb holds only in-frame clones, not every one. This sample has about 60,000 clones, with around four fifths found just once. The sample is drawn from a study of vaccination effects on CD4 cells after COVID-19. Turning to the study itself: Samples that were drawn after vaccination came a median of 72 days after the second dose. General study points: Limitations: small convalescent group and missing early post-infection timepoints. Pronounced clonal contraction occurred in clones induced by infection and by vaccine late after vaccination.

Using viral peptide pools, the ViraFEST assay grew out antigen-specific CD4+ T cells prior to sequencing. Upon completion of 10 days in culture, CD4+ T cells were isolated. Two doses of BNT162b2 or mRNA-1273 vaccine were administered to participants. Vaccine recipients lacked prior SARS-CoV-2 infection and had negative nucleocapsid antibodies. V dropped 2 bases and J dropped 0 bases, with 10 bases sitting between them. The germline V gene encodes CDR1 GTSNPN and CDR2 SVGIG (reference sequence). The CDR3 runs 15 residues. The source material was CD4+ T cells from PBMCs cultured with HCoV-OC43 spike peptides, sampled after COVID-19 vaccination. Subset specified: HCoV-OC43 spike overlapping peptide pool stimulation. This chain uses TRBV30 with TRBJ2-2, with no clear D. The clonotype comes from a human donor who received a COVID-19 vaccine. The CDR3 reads CAWSQYRANTGELFF. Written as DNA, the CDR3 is TGTGCCTGGAGTCAATACCGAGCGAACACCGGGGAGCTGTTTTTT. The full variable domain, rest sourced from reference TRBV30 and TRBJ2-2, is SQTIHQWPATLVQPVGSPLSLECTVEGTSNPNLYWYRQAAGRGLQLLFYSVGIGQISSEVPQNLSASRPQDRQFILSSKKLLLSDSGFYLCAWSQYRANTGELFFGEGSRLTVL.